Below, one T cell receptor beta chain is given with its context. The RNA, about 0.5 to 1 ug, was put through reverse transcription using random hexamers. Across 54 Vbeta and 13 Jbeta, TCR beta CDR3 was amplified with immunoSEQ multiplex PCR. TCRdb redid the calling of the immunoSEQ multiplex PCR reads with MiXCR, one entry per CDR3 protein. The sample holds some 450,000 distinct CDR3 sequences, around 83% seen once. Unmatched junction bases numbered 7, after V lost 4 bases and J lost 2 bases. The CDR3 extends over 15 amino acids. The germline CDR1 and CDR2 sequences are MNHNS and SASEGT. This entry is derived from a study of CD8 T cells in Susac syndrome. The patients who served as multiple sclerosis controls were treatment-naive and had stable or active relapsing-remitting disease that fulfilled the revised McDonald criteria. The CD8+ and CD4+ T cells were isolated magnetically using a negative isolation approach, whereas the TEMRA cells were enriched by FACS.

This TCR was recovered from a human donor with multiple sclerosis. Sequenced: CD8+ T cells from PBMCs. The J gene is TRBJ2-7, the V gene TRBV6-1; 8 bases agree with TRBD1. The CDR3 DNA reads TGTGCCAGCAGTGTGGACAGGGAGGTAGCCTACGAGCAGTACTTC. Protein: CASSVDREVAYEQYF.